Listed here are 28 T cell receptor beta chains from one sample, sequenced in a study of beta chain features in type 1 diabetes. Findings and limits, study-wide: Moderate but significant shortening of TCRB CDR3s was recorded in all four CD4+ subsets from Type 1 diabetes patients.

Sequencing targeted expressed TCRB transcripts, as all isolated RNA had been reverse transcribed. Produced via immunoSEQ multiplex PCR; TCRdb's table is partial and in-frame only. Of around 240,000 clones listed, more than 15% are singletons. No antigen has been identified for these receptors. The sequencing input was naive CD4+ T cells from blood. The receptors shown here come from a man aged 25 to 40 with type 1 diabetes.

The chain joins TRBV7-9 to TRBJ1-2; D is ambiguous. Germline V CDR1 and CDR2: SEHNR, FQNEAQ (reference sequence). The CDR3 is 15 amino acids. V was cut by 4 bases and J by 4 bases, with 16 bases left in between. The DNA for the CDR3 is TGTGCCAGCAGCTCAAACTCGGGTCAGAGCTATGGCTACACCTTC. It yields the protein CASSSNSGQSYGYTF.

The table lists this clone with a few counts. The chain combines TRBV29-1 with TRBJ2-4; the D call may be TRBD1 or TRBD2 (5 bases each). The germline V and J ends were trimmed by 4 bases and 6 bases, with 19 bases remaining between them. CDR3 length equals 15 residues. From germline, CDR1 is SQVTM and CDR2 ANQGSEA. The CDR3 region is CSVAGTPAGGNIQYF. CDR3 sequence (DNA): TGCAGCGTTGCCGGGACCCCGGCGGGTGGAAACATTCAGTACTTC.

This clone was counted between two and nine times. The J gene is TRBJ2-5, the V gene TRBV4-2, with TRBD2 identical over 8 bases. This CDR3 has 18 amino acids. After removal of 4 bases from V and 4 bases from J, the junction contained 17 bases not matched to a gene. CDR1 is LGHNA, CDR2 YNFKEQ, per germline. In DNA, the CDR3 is TGTGCCAGCAGCCTCCACCCGGAGGGCAGCGGGAGAGTAGAGACCCAGTACTTC. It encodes CASSLHPEGSGRVETQYF.

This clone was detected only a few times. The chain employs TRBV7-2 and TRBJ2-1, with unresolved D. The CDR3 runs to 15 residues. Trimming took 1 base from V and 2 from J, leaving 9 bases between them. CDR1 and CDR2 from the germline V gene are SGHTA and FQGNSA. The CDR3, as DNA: TGTGCCAGCAGCTTAGGGCCCTTCACCTACAATGAGCAGTTCTTC. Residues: CASSLGPFTYNEQFF.

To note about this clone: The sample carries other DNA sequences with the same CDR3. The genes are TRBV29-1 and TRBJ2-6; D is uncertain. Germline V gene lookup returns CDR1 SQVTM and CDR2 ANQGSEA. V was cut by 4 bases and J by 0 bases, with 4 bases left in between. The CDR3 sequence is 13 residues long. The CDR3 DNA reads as TGCAGCGTTGGGTACTCTGGGGCCAACGTCCTGACTTTC. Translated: CSVGYSGANVLTF. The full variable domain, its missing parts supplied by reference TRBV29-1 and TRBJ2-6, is SAVISQKPSRDICQRGTSLTIQCQVDSQVTMMFWYRQQPGQSLTLIATANQGSEATYESGFVIDKFPISRPNLTFSTLTVSNMSPEDSSIYLCSVGYSGANVLTFGAGSRLTVL.

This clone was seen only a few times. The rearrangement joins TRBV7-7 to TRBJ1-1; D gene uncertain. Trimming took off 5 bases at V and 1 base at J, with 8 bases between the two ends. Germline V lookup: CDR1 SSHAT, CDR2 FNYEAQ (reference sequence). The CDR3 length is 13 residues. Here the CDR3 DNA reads TGTGCCAGCAGCGGTAGACCGAACACTGAAGCTTTCTTT. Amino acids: CASSGRPNTEAFF.

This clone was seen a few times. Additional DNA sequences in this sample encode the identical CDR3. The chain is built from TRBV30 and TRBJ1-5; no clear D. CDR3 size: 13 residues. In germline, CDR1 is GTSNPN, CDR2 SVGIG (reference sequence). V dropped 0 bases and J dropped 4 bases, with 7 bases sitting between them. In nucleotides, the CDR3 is TGTGCCTGGAGTGTAAACGGGAATCAGCCCCAGCATTTT. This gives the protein CAWSVNGNQPQHF.

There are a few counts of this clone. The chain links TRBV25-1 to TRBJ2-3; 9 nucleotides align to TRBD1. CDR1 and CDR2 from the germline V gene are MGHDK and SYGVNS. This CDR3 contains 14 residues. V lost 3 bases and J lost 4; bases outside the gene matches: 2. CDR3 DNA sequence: TGTGCCAGCAGTGAGTGGACAGGGGCAGATACGCAGTATTTT. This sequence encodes CASSEWTGADTQYF.

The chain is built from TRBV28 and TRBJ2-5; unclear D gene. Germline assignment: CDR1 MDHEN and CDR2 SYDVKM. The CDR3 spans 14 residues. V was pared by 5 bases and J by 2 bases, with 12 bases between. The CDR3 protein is CASSPGPSQETQYF. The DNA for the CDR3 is TGTGCCAGCAGTCCCGGGCCTTCTCAAGAGACCCAGTACTTC.

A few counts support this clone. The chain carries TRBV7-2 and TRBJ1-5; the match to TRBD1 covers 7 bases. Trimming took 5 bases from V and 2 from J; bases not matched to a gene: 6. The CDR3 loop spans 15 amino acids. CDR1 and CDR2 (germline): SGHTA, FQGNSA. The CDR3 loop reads CASSTQGQGNQPQHF. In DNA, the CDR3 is TGTGCCAGCAGCACCCAAGGACAGGGCAATCAGCCCCAGCATTTT.

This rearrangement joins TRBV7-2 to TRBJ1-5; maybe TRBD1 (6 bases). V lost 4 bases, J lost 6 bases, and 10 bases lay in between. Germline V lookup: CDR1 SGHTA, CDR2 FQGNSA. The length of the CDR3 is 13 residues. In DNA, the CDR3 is TGTGCCAGCAGCTCACAGGGCCCTCAGCCCCAGCATTTT. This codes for CASSSQGPQPQHF.

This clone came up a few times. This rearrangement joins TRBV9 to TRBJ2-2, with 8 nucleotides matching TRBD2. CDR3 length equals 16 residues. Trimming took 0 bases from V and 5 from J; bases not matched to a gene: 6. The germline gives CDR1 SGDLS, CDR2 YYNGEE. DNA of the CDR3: TGTGCCAGCAGCGTAGACGTAGCGGGAACAACCGGGGAGCTGTTTTTT. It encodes CASSVDVAGTTGELFF. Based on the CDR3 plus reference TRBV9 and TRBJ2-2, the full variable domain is DSGVTQTPKHLITATGQRVTLRCSPRSGDLSVYWYQQSLDQGLQFLIQYYNGEERAKGNILERFSAQQFPDLHSELNLSSLELGDSALYFCASSVDVAGTTGELFFGEGSRLTVL.

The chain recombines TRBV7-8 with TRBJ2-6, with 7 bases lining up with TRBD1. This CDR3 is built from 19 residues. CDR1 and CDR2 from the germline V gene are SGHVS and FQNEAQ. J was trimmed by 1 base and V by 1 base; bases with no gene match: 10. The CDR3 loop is CASSLGRDSLYSGANVLTF. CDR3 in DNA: TGTGCCAGCAGCTTAGGAAGGGACAGCCTCTATTCTGGGGCCAACGTCCTGACTTTC.

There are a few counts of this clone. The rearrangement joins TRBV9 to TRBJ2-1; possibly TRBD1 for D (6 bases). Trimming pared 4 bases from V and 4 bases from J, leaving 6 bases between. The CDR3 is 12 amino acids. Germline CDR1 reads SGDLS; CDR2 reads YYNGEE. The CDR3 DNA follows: TGTGCCAGCAGCCAGGGGTACAATGAGCAGTTCTTC. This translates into CASSQGYNEQFF.

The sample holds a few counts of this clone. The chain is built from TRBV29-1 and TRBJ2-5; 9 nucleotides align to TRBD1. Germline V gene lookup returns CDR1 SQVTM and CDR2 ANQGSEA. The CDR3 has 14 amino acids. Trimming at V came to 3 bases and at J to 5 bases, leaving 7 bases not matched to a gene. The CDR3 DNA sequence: TGCAGCGTTGATTCCCACAGGGGGCGGGAGACCCAGTACTTC. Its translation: CSVDSHRGRETQYF.

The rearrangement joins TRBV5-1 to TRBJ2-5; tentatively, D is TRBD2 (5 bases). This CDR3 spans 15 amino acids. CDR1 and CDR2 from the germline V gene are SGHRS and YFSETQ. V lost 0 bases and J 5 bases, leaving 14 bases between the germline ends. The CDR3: CASSLAATRGETQYF. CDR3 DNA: TGCGCCAGCAGCTTGGCGGCTACCCGAGGGGAGACCCAGTACTTC.

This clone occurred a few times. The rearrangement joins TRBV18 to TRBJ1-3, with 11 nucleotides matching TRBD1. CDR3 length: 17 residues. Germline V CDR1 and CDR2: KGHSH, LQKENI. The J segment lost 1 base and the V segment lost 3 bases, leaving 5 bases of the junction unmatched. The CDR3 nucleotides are TGTGCCAGCTCACCCCGAGGACAGGGGGCATCTGGAAACACCATATATTTT. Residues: CASSPRGQGASGNTIYF.

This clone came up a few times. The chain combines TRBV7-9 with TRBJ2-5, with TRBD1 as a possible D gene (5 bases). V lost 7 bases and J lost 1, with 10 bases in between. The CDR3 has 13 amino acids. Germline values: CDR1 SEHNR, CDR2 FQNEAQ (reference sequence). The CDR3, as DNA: TGTGCCAGCACGTTTACAGGCCAAGAGACCCAGTACTTC. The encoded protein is CASTFTGQETQYF. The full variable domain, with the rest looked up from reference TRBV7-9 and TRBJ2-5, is DTGVSQNPRHKITKRGQNVTFRCDPISEHNRLYWYRQTLGQGPEFLTYFQNEAQLEKSRLLSDRFSAERPKGSFSTLEIQRTEQGDSAMYLCASTFTGQETQYFGPGTRLLVL.

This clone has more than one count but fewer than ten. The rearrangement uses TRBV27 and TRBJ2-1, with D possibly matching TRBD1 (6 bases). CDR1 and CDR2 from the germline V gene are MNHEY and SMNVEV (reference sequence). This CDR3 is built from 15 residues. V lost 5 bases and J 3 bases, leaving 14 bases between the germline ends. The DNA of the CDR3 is TGTGCCAGCAGTCCTTCGGACAGTATCTACAATGAGCAGTTCTTC. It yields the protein CASSPSDSIYNEQFF.

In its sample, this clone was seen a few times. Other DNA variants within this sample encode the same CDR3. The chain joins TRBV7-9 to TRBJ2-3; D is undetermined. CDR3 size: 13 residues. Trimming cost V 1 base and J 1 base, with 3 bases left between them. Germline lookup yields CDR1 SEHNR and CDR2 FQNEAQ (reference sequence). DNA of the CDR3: TGTGCCAGCAGCTTAGGGGGCACAGATACGCAGTATTTT. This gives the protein CASSLGGTDTQYF.

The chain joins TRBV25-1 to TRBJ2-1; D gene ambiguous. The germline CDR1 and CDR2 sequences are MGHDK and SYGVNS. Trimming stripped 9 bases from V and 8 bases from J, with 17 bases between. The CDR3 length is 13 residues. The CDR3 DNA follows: TGTGCCAGTCAACCCTGGGGTATGGATGAGCAGTTCTTC. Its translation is CASQPWGMDEQFF. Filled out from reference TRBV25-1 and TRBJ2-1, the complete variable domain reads EADIYQTPRYLVIGTGKKITLECSQTMGHDKMYWYQQDPGMELHLIHYSYGVNSTEKGDLSSESTVSRIRTEHFPLTLESARPSHTSQYLCASQPWGMDEQFFGPGTRLTVL.

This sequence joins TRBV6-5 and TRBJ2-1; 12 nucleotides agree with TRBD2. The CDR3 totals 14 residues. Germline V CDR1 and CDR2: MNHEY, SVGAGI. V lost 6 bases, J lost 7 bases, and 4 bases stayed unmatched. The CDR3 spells CASRTSGSENEQFF. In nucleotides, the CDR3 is TGTGCCAGCAGGACTAGCGGGAGTGAGAATGAGCAGTTCTTC.

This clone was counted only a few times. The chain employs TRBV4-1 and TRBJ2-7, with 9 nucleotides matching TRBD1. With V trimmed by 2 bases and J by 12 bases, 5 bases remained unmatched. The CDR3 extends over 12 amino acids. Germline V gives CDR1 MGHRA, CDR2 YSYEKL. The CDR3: CASSQPGQGPYF. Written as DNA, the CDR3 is TGCGCCAGCAGCCAACCCGGACAGGGGCCGTACTTC.

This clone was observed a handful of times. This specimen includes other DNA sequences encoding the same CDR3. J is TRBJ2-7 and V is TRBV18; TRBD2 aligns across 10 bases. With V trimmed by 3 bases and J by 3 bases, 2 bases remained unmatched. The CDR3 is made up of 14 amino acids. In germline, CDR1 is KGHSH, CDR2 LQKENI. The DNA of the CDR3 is TGTGCCAGCTCACCCGGACTAGCGGACTACGAGCAGTACTTC. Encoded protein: CASSPGLADYEQYF.

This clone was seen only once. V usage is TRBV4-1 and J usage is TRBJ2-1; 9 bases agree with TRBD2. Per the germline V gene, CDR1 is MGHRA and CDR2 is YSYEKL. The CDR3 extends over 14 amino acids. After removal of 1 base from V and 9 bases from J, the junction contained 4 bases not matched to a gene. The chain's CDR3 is CASSQGRLAAEQFF. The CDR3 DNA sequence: TGCGCCAGCAGCCAAGGGCGACTAGCGGCTGAGCAGTTCTTC.

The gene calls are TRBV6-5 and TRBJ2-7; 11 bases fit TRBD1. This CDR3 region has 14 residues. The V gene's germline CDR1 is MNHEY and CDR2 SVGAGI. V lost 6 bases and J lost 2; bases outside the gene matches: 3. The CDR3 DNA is TGTGCCAGCAGATTGGACAGGGGGCCCTACGAGCAGTACTTC. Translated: CASRLDRGPYEQYF.

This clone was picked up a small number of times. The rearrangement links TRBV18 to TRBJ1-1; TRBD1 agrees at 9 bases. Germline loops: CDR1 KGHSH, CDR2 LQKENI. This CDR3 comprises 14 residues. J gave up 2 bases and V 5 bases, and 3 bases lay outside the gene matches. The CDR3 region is CASSRTGENTEAFF. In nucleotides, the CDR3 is TGTGCCAGCTCAAGGACAGGGGAAAACACTGAAGCTTTCTTT.

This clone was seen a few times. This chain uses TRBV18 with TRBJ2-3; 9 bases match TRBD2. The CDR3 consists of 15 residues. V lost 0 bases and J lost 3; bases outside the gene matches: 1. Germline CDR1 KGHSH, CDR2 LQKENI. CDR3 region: CASSPPLAGTDTQYF. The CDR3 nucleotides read TGTGCCAGCTCACCACCGCTAGCGGGAACAGATACGCAGTATTTT.